Below, 17 T cell receptor beta chains from the same sample are listed, as sequenced in a study of cytomegalovirus exposure and HLA in healthy donors. Researchers ran the PCR with 60 Vbeta and 13 Jbeta primers. Only in-frame clones appear in the TCRdb table, and some are missing; sequencing was by immunoSEQ multiplex PCR. The sample contains some 140,000 clones, over 60% of which appear only once. The sequenced sample consisted of PBMCs. These receptors all come from a man aged 25 to 40 in good health and CMV-seronegative.

This CDR3 is CASSETGAGDTQYF. The CDR3 bases are TGCGCCAGCAGTGAGACAGGGGCCGGAGATACGCAGTATTTT. The chain joins TRBV10-1 to TRBJ2-3; 7 bases are shared with TRBD1. V trimming: 2 bases; J trimming: 5 bases; junction bases outside the gene matches: 4. CDR1 and CDR2 from the germline V gene are WNHNN and SYGVQD (reference sequence). The CDR3 sequence is 14 residues long.

This chain links TRBV19 with TRBJ2-7; D uncertain. The length of the CDR3 is 13 residues. Germline CDR1 reads LNHDA; CDR2 reads SQIVND (reference sequence). Trimming stripped 5 bases from V and 4 bases from J, with 12 bases between. Here the CDR3 reads CASSPTGNYEQYF. Here the CDR3 DNA reads TGTGCCAGTAGTCCGACTGGAAATTACGAGCAGTACTTC.

Only a few counts were recorded for this clone. The chain carries TRBV6-6 and TRBJ2-7; 12 nucleotides match TRBD1. The germline CDR1 and CDR2 sequences are MNHNY and SVGAGI (reference sequence). V gave up 6 bases and J gave up 4 bases; unmatched junction bases: 7. The length of the CDR3 is 15 residues. The CDR3 sequence: CASRPGTGGLYEQYF. CDR3 in DNA: TGTGCCAGCAGACCCGGGACAGGGGGCTTGTACGAGCAGTACTTC.

This rearrangement joins TRBV6-5 to TRBJ2-7; 7 bases are a match to TRBD2. The junction had 8 bases not matched to a gene; V was cut back by 4 bases and J by 2 bases. Germline CDR1 reads MNHEY; CDR2 reads SVGAGI. This CDR3 region has 15 residues. CDR3 nucleotides: TGTGCCAGCAGTTCCCTGGGAGGGGCTGCCTACGAGCAGTACTTC. Translated, it gives CASSSLGGAAYEQYF.

This chain links TRBV10-3 with TRBJ2-7; D might be TRBD1 (6 bases). V was shortened by 0 bases and J by 2 bases, with 8 bases between the two germline ends. CDR1 is ENHRY and CDR2 is SYGVKD in the germline V gene. The CDR3 spans 14 residues. CDR3 DNA: TGTGCCATCAGTGAGTCGCCAGGGGCCTACGAGCAGTACTTC. The encoded protein is CAISESPGAYEQYF.

The V gene is TRBV28, the J gene TRBJ2-7; TRBD1 might be the D (6 bases). The CDR3 totals 11 residues. Germline V gene lookup returns CDR1 MDHEN and CDR2 SYDVKM. CDR3 in amino acids: CAISRGSEQYF. CDR3 sequence (DNA): TGTGCAATCAGCAGGGGCAGCGAGCAGTACTTC.

The count of this clone is one. The V gene is TRBV21-1, the J gene TRBJ1-1; no DNA check was done on the table's D call, TRBD1. TRBV21-1 is noted as a pseudogene. This CDR3 comprises 16 residues. The CDR3 DNA follows: TGTGCCAGCAGCAAAACCCTTCAACAGGGTAAGGCTGAAGCTTTCTTT. This translates into CASSKTLQQGKAEAFF.

This clone appeared once. J is TRBJ2-7 and V is TRBV19; 9 nucleotides line up with TRBD1. Unmatched junction bases numbered 5, after V lost 1 base and J lost 4 bases. Germline V CDR1 and CDR2: LNHDA, SQIVND (reference sequence). The CDR3 has 15 residues. This CDR3 is CASSIAGQGQYEQYF. The CDR3 coding sequence is TGTGCCAGTAGTATAGCGGGACAGGGTCAATACGAGCAGTACTTC.

The CDR3 loop reads CASSEGQGTDTQYF. DNA for the CDR3: TGTGCCAGCAGTGAAGGACAGGGAACAGATACGCAGTATTTT. The chain employs TRBV6-1 and TRBJ2-3, with TRBD1 matching 7 bases. The CDR3 has 14 amino acids. V lost 1 base, J lost 3 bases, and 1 base stayed unmatched. Per the germline V gene, CDR1 is MNHNS and CDR2 is SASEGT.

The V and J genes are TRBV9 and TRBJ2-4; TRBD2 agrees at 9 bases. V lost 6 bases to trimming and J lost 1 base; unmatched junction nucleotides: 5. The V gene's germline CDR1 is SGDLS and CDR2 YYNGEE. This CDR3 spans 15 amino acids. In nucleotides, the CDR3 is TGTGCCAGCAAGACTAGCGGACTCGCCAAAAACATTCAGTACTTC. It codes for CASKTSGLAKNIQYF.

The chain uses TRBV25-1 and TRBJ2-3, with 8 bases that match TRBD1. Germline lookup yields CDR1 MGHDK and CDR2 SYGVNS. The length of the CDR3 is 16 residues. V shed 0 bases, J shed 5 bases, and the junction held 7 bases outside the gene matches. CDR3 DNA: TGTGCCAGCAGTGAATATCCCGGACAGGGTAAAGATACGCAGTATTTT. Translating it yields CASSEYPGQGKDTQYF. Drawing the rest from reference TRBV25-1 and TRBJ2-3, the complete variable domain is EADIYQTPRYLVIGTGKKITLECSQTMGHDKMYWYQQDPGMELHLIHYSYGVNSTEKGDLSSESTVSRIRTEHFPLTLESARPSHTSQYLCASSEYPGQGKDTQYFGPGTRLTVL.

This chain links TRBV9 with TRBJ2-3, with 8 bases fitting TRBD1. V was clipped by 0 bases and J by 3 bases; unmatched bases: 9. Germline values: CDR1 SGDLS, CDR2 YYNGEE. The CDR3 is 17 amino acids. CDR3 region: CASSVEAGGWGTDTQYF. The CDR3 DNA reads as TGTGCCAGCAGCGTAGAGGCAGGGGGCTGGGGAACAGATACGCAGTATTTT.

The chain recombines TRBV13 with TRBJ1-2; 10 bases map to TRBD1. The germline gives CDR1 PRHDT, CDR2 FYEKMQ (reference sequence). V dropped 4 bases and J dropped 3; count of bases not matched to a gene: 11. The CDR3 has 17 amino acids. The CDR3 sequence is CASSYTLDRGRDYGYTF. In nucleotides, the CDR3 is TGTGCCAGCAGCTACACGCTCGACAGGGGGCGCGACTATGGCTACACCTTC.

This chain uses TRBV28 with TRBJ2-5; TRBD2 is a possible D gene (5 bases). The germline V and J ends were trimmed by 6 bases and 5 bases, with 16 bases remaining between them. Germline V lookup: CDR1 MDHEN, CDR2 SYDVKM. CDR3 length: 14 amino acids. CDR3 nucleotides: TGTGCCAGCAGGGACGGACGCGGGTGGGAGACCCAGTACTTC. It specifies CASRDGRGWETQYF.

This CDR3 reads CASSEDRIGYTF. CDR3 DNA sequence: TGCGCCAGCAGTGAAGACAGGATTGGCTACACCTTC. The rearrangement uses TRBV10-1 and TRBJ1-2, with D perhaps TRBD1 (6 bases). Deletions cut 3 bases from V and 7 bases from J, with 9 bases between. The CDR3 is 12 amino acids. The germline gives CDR1 WNHNN, CDR2 SYGVQD (reference sequence).

The CDR3 DNA sequence: TGTGCCAGCAGCTCGCTGACAGCAGCCTCTGGGGCCAACGTCCTGACTTTC. Its translation is CASSSLTAASGANVLTF. The genes are TRBV7-3 and TRBJ2-6, with D possibly matching TRBD1 (5 bases). Trimming cost V 4 bases and J 0 bases, with 13 bases left between them. The CDR3 spans 17 residues. Germline V gene data show CDR1 as SGHTA and CDR2 as FQGTGA.

This clone came up a few times. The chain links TRBV18 to TRBJ1-1; 9 bases are shared with TRBD1. CDR1 and CDR2 (germline): KGHSH, LQKENI. Trimming at V came to 3 bases and at J to 5 bases, leaving 10 bases not matched to a gene. CDR3 size: 16 residues. The CDR3 DNA reads TGTGCCAGCTCACCGGGGACAGGGCGGGGGAGTACTGAAGCTTTCTTT. Its translation: CASSPGTGRGSTEAFF.